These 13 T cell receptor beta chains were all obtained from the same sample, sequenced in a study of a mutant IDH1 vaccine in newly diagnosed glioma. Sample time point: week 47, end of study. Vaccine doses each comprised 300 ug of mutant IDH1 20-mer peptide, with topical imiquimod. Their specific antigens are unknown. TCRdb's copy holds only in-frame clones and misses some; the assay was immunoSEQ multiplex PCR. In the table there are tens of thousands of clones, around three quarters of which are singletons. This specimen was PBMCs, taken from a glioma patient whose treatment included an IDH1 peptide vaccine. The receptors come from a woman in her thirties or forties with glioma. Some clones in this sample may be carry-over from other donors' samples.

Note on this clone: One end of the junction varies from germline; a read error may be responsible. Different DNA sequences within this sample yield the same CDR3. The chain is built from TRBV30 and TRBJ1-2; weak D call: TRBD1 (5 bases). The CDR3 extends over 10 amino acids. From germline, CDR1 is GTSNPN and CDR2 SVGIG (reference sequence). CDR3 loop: CAFGRQGYTF. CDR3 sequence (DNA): TGTGCCTTCGGAAGGCAGGGCTACACTTTC.

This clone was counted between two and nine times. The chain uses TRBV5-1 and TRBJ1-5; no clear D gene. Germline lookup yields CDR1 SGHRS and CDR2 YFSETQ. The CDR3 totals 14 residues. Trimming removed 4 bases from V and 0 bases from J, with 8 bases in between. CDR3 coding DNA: TGCGCCAGCAGCGAATACAGTAGCAATCAGCCCCAGCATTTT. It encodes CASSEYSSNQPQHF.

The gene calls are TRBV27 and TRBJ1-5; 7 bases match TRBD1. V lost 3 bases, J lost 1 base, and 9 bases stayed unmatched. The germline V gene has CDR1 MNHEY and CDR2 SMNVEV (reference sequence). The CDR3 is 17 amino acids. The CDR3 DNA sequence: TGTGCCAGCAGTTTGACAGGGCCGGAGCAGAGCAATCAGCCCCAGCATTTT. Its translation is CASSLTGPEQSNQPQHF.

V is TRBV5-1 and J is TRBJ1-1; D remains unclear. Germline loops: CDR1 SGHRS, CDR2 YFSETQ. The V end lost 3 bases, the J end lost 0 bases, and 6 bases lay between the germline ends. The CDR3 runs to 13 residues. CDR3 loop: CASSSQVNTEAFF. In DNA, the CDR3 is TGCGCCAGCAGCTCGCAGGTGAACACTGAAGCTTTCTTT.

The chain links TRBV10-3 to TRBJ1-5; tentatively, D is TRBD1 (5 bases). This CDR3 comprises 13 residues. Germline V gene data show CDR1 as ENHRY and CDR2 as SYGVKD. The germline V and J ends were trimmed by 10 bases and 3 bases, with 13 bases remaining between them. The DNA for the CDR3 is TGTGCCACCAGCGGGGGACCCAATCAGCCCCAGCATTTT. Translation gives CATSGGPNQPQHF.

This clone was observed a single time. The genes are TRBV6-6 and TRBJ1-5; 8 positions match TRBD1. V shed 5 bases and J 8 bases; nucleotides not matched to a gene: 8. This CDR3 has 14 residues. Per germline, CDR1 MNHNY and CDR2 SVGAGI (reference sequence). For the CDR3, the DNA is TGTGCCAGCAGTATGTGGACAGGGTGGGAGCCCCAGCATTTT. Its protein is CASSMWTGWEPQHF.

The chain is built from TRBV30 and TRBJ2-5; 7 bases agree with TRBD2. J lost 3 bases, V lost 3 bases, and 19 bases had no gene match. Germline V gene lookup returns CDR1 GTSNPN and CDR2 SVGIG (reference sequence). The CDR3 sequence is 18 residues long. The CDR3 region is CAWSGRMRGTGRKETQYF. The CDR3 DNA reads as TGTGCCTGGAGCGGGAGGATGAGGGGAACCGGTAGGAAAGAGACCCAGTACTTC.

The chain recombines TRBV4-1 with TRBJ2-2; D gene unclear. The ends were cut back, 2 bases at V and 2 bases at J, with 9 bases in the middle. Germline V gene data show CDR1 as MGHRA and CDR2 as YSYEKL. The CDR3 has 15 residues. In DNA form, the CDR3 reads TGCGCCAGCAGCCAAATTAGCCCAAACACCGGGGAGCTGTTTTTT. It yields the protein CASSQISPNTGELFF.

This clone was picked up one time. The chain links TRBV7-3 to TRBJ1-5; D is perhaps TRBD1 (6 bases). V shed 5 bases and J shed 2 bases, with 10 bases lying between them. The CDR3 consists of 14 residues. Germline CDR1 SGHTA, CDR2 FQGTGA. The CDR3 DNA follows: TGTGCCAGCAGCCAGGGGACGGGCAATCAGCCCCAGCATTTT. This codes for CASSQGTGNQPQHF.

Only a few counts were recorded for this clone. In nucleotides, the CDR3 is TGTGCCTGGAGCCAGGGTAAACAGCCCCAGCATTTT. This gives the protein CAWSQGKQPQHF. The chain recombines TRBV30 with TRBJ1-5, with TRBD1 as a possible D gene (5 bases). The germline gives CDR1 GTSNPN, CDR2 SVGIG (reference sequence). The CDR3 has 12 residues. Trimming stripped 3 bases from V and 7 bases from J, with 10 bases between.

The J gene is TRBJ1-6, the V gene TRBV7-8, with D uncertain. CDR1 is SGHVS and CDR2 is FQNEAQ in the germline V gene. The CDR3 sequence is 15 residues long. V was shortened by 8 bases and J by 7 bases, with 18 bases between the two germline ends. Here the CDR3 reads CASSTEAAANSPLHF. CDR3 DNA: TGTGCCAGCTCGACGGAGGCGGCAGCCAATTCACCCCTCCACTTT.

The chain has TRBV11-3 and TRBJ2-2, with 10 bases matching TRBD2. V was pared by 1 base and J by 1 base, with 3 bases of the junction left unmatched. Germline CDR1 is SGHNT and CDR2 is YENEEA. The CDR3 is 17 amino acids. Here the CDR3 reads CASSLGLAGENTGELFF. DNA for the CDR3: TGTGCCAGCAGCTTAGGGCTAGCGGGGGAGAACACCGGGGAGCTGTTTTTT.

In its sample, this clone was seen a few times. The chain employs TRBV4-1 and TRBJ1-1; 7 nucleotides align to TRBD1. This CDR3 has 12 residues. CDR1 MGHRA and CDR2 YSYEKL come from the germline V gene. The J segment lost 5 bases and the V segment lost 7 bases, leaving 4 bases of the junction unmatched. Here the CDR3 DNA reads TGCGCCAGCAATCAGGGGGAAACTGAAGCTTTCTTT. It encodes CASNQGETEAFF.